Following are 25 T cell receptor beta chains from one sample sequenced in a study of shared clonotypes between healthy human individuals (dated by TCRdb to the early 2020s). The library was produced with the immunoSEQ multiplex PCR assay. The clones in this table, taken by TCRdb from immuneACCESS, are in-frame only. Not every clone is retained; where verified, under half of the shortfall comes from an unresolved V gene, and the cause of the rest is unknown. This sample comprises about 700,000 clones, 74% of them detected only once. Less than 2% of the sample is in the top ten clones. The sequenced sample consisted of memory CD4+ T cells sorted from blood. This specimen's cell subset or site label, per the study, means: CD45RA-negative fraction. All receptors come from a woman in her twenties or thirties in good health.

The chain has TRBV4-2 and TRBJ2-5, with 9 bases aligning to TRBD2. The tail of the sequence fits TRBJ2-7 better, so the J call may be wrong. Germline CDR1 LGHNA, CDR2 YNFKEQ. This CDR3 is 18 amino acids long. CDR3 loop: CASSQDLSVETSGYEQYF. CDR3 coding DNA: TGTGCCAGCAGCCAAGATCTGAGCGTAGAGACTAGCGGCTACGAGCAGTACTTC.

This clone was observed a single time. The chain combines TRBV27 with TRBJ2-2; the D gene could be TRBD1 or TRBD2 (6 bases each). V lost 6 bases, J lost 6 bases, and 23 bases lay in between. Germline CDR1 is MNHEY and CDR2 is SMNVEV (reference sequence). This CDR3 is built from 17 residues. In DNA, the CDR3 is TGTGCCAGCAGCCGTATGCTAGGAGGGGGGCGGGCCGGGGAGCTGTTTTTT. It encodes CASSRMLGGGRAGELFF.

On this clone: Additional DNA sequences in this sample encode the identical CDR3. The gene calls are TRBV2 and TRBJ1-5, with TRBD1 as a possible D gene (5 bases). Looked up from germline, CDR1 is SNHLY and CDR2 is FYNNEI. This CDR3 is built from 15 residues. V lost 5 bases and J 0 bases, leaving 11 bases between the germline ends. The CDR3 region is CASSLDSHSNQPQHF. CDR3 sequence (DNA): TGTGCCAGCAGTCTTGACAGTCATAGCAATCAGCCCCAGCATTTT. Drawing the rest from reference TRBV2 and TRBJ1-5, the complete variable domain is EPEVTQTPSHQVTQMGQEVILRCVPISNHLYFYWYRQILGQKVEFLVSFYNNEISEKSEIFDDQFSVERPDGSNFTLKIRSTKLEDSAMYFCASSLDSHSNQPQHFGDGTRLSIL.

A remark on this clone: Other DNA sequences in this specimen translate into the identical CDR3. The rearrangement links TRBV9 to TRBJ2-5; D might be TRBD1 (5 bases). CDR1 and CDR2 from the germline V gene are SGDLS and YYNGEE. The CDR3 totals 13 residues. The ends were cut back, 1 base at V and 3 bases at J, with 7 bases in the middle. In DNA, the CDR3 is TGTGCCAGCAGCGTAAGCAGGGAAGAGACCCAGTACTTC. Its protein product is CASSVSREETQYF.

This chain connects TRBV7-8 to TRBJ2-7, with a tentative D call TRBD2 (5 bases). The length of the CDR3 is 14 residues. V was pared by 0 bases and J by 7 bases, with 13 bases between. CDR1 is SGHVS, CDR2 FQNEAQ, per germline. CDR3 DNA sequence: TGTGCCAGCAGCTTAGCGAGGGTACCCGGGGAGCAGTACTTC. It specifies CASSLARVPGEQYF.

This clone was seen more than once but under ten times. The gene calls are TRBV11-2 and TRBJ1-2, with 7 bases lining up with TRBD1. This CDR3 contains 13 residues. The junction had 2 bases not matched to a gene; V was cut back by 5 bases and J by 2 bases. Per germline, CDR1 SGHAT and CDR2 FQNNGV. CDR3 protein: CASSPGGNYGYTF. CDR3 nucleotides: TGTGCCAGCAGCCCAGGGGGGAACTATGGCTACACCTTC. Based on the CDR3 plus reference TRBV11-2 and TRBJ1-2, the full variable domain is EAGVAQSPRYKIIEKRQSVAFWCNPISGHATLYWYQQILGQGPKLLIQFQNNGVVDDSQLPKDRFSAERLKGVDSTLKIQPAKLEDSAVYLCASSPGGNYGYTFGSGTRLTVV.

This chain links TRBV19 with TRBJ2-3, with D tentatively TRBD1 (5 bases). The CDR3 is 14 amino acids. CDR1 LNHDA and CDR2 SQIVND come from the germline V gene (reference sequence). The V end lost 6 bases, the J end lost 3 bases, and 13 bases lay between the germline ends. This chain's CDR3 is CASSPLGHTDTQYF. The CDR3 DNA is TGTGCCAGTAGCCCCCTGGGGCATACAGATACGCAGTATTTT.

The chain recombines TRBV21-1 with TRBJ2-7; the D call TRBD1 from the table was never checked on the DNA. TRBV21-1 is termed a pseudogene. The CDR3 loop spans 13 amino acids. CDR3 DNA sequence: TGTGCCTGTTCGGGGCAGGGGCTGGGGGAGCAGTACTTC. Translation gives CACSGQGLGEQYF.

The chain combines TRBV6-1 with TRBJ2-5; D not certain. With 9 bases removed from V and 2 bases from J, the gap between germline ends came to 16 bases. The length of the CDR3 is 14 residues. Germline assignment: CDR1 MNHNS and CDR2 SASEGT. The CDR3 is CARAFEREQETQYF. The CDR3 DNA follows: TGTGCCAGAGCCTTCGAGCGAGAGCAAGAGACCCAGTACTTC.

About this clone itself: Possible read error: a much larger clone is one base away. In the same sample, other DNA sequences code for this CDR3. The chain carries TRBV11-2 and TRBJ2-5; unclear D gene. V was clipped by 6 bases and J by 4 bases, with 6 bases between them. The CDR3 is 11 residues long. Germline values: CDR1 SGHAT, CDR2 FQNNGV. The CDR3 region is CASSPGETQYF. CDR3 coding DNA: TGTGCCAGCAGTCCGGGAGAGACCCAGTACTTC.

The rearrangement joins TRBV19 to TRBJ2-2, with D tentatively TRBD2 (5 bases). Germline CDR1 is LNHDA and CDR2 is SQIVND (reference sequence). Trimming took off 6 bases at V and 3 bases at J, with 14 bases between the two ends. CDR3 length: 15 residues. In DNA, the CDR3 is TGTGCCAGTAGGCGGCCCCAGGAGGACACCGGGGAGCTGTTTTTT. It encodes CASRRPQEDTGELFF.

This clone was seen once. The junction and the germline gene differ at one end; a read error may be behind it. The gene calls are TRBV15 and TRBJ2-7; 12 bases match TRBD1. CDR1 is LNHNV and CDR2 is YYDKDF in the germline V gene (reference sequence). This CDR3 is 18 amino acids long. The CDR3 DNA follows: TGTGCCACCAGCAGACCTCCGGGACAGGGGGCAAGCGGGGGAAGCGAAATCTTC. It translates to CATSRPPGQGASGGSEIF.

This clone was seen a handful of times. The chain has TRBV7-6 and TRBJ2-1; D gene unclear. V was clipped by 5 bases and J by 4 bases, with 9 bases between them. CDR3 length: 13 residues. In germline, CDR1 is SGHVS, CDR2 FNYEAQ. CDR3 sequence (DNA): TGTGCCAGCAGCAAGACTGCTTACAATGAGCAGTTCTTC. Translated, it gives CASSKTAYNEQFF.

The chain recombines TRBV10-3 with TRBJ2-2, with 10 positions matching TRBD2. Looked up from germline, CDR1 is ENHRY and CDR2 is SYGVKD. V shed 10 bases, J shed 1 base, and the junction held 3 bases outside the gene matches. This CDR3 is built from 14 residues. The CDR3 DNA reads as TGTGCCAGTCGACTAGCGGGGAACACCGGGGAGCTGTTTTTT. Amino acids: CASRLAGNTGELFF.

This clone was found many times. V and J are TRBV10-3 and TRBJ2-7; D ambiguous. From germline, CDR1 is ENHRY and CDR2 SYGVKD. V was pared by 10 bases and J by 5 bases, with 3 bases between. The CDR3 totals 8 residues. CDR3 bases: TGTGCCAGGGACGAGCAGTACTTC. Residues: CARDEQYF.

Notes on this clone: A much larger clone differs from this one at a single base, so this may be a read error. Other DNA variants within this sample encode the same CDR3. The chain links TRBV14 to TRBJ1-1; D is unresolved. V dropped 3 bases and J dropped 1 base, with 6 bases sitting between them. Germline V CDR1 and CDR2: SGHDN, FVKESK. The CDR3 runs 13 residues. In DNA form, the CDR3 reads TGTGCCAGCAGCCAGGATACGAACACTGAAGCTTTCTTT. Encoded protein: CASSQDTNTEAFF. The whole variable domain, filled in from reference TRBV14 and TRBJ1-1, reads EAGVTQFPSHSVIEKGQTVTLRCDPISGHDNLYWYRRVMGKEIKFLLHFVKESKQDESGMPNNRFLAERTGGTYSTLKVQPAELEDSGVYFCASSQDTNTEAFFGQGTRLTVV.

The genes are TRBV7-6 and TRBJ2-1; possibly TRBD2 for D (6 bases). V was cut by 5 bases and J by 4 bases, with 21 bases left in between. The CDR3 runs 17 residues. Germline CDR1 reads SGHVS; CDR2 reads FNYEAQ. CDR3 nucleotides: TGTGCCAGCAGCCACCCCCGTAGTCGGGAGTTTTACAATGAGCAGTTCTTC. Translation: CASSHPRSREFYNEQFF.

The gene calls are TRBV6-5 and TRBJ1-1; TRBD1 aligns across 7 bases. Germline V gene lookup returns CDR1 MNHEY and CDR2 SVGAGI. The CDR3 sequence is 15 residues long. V gave up 6 bases and J gave up 0 bases; unmatched junction bases: 7. The DNA of the CDR3 is TGTGCCAGCAGGGAAAGGGACAGCTTGAACACTGAAGCTTTCTTT. This codes for CASRERDSLNTEAFF.

The chain uses TRBV29-1 and TRBJ1-5; weak D call: TRBD1 (6 bases). Germline CDR1 is SQVTM and CDR2 is ANQGSEA. The V and J ends lost 6 bases and 3 bases respectively, with 12 bases between them. The CDR3 length is 13 residues. CDR3 protein: CSVLTGFNQPQHF. Here the CDR3 DNA reads TGCAGCGTCCTAACAGGGTTCAATCAGCCCCAGCATTTT.

This chain's CDR3 is CASSRDYVSYNEQFF. DNA for the CDR3: TGTGCCAGCAGTCGGGACTACGTCTCCTACAATGAGCAGTTCTTC. The chain couples TRBV2 to TRBJ2-1, with 7 positions matching TRBD2. The germline gives CDR1 SNHLY, CDR2 FYNNEI. The CDR3 consists of 15 residues. The ends lost 5 bases at V and 0 bases at J; junction bases unmatched: 4.

The chain combines TRBV1 with TRBJ2-3; the D call TRBD2 from the table was never checked on the DNA. TRBV1 is tagged as a pseudogene. This CDR3 region has 18 residues. The CDR3 is CTSSGPGLAGRQADTQYF. CDR3 DNA sequence: TGCACCAGCAGCGGACCGGGACTAGCGGGACGTCAGGCAGATACGCAGTATTTT.

The chain links TRBV7-9 to TRBJ2-5, with a possible D match to TRBD1 (6 bases). Germline loops: CDR1 SEHNR, CDR2 FQNEAQ (reference sequence). V was pared by 5 bases and J by 5 bases, with 15 bases between. The CDR3 has 14 residues. The CDR3 region is CASSTENRVETQYF. The CDR3 DNA sequence: TGTGCCAGCAGCACAGAAAACAGGGTGGAGACCCAGTACTTC.

A few counts support this clone. The chain couples TRBV5-1 to TRBJ2-6; D ambiguous. The CDR3 runs 15 residues. Trimming took off 5 bases at V and 0 bases at J, with 9 bases between the two ends. Germline V gene data show CDR1 as SGHRS and CDR2 as YFSETQ. The CDR3 DNA reads as TGCGCCAGCAGTCGCGGTGACTCTGGGGCCAACGTCCTGACTTTC. This translates into CASSRGDSGANVLTF.

This chain joins TRBV20-1 and TRBJ2-4; D not certain. Trimming cost V 0 bases and J 9 bases, with 6 bases left between them. The CDR3 runs 11 residues. Germline lookup yields CDR1 DFQATT and CDR2 SNEGSKA (reference sequence). CDR3 coding DNA: TGCAGTGCTAGAGATCGTGTCATTCAGTACTTC. This translates into CSARDRVIQYF.

The V and J genes are TRBV6-5 and TRBJ1-1, with no clear D. Germline CDR1 reads MNHEY; CDR2 reads SVGAGI. This CDR3 is 12 amino acids long. V shed 7 bases and J shed 1 base, with 7 bases lying between them. CDR3 sequence reads: CASISENTEAFF. DNA for the CDR3: TGTGCCAGCATCTCTGAGAACACTGAAGCTTTCTTT.